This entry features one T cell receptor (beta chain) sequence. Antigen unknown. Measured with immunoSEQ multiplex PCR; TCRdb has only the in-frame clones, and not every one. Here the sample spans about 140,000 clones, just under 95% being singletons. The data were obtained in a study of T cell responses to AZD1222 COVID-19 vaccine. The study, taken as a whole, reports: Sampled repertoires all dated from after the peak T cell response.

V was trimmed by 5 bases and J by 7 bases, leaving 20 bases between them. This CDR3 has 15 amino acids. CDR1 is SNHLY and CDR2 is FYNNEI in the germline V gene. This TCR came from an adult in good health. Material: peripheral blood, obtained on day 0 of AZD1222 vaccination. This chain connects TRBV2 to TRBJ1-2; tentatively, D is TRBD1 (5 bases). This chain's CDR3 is CASSSSQGSLGGYTF. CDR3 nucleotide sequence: TGTGCCAGCAGTAGCAGTCAGGGAAGCCTCGGTGGCTACACCTTC.